This passage covers 26 T cell receptor beta chains from one sample sequenced in a study of T cells in Graves' hyperthyroidism and ophthalmopathy. Amplified regions were TCR beta CDR3 sequences from RNA transcripts. HTBI primers were used for first-round RT-PCR of the TCR CDR3. TCRdb re-analysed the multiplex PCR reads in MiXCR, keeping a single row per CDR3 protein. The repertoire has around 600,000 distinct CDR3 sequences, more than 12% of them found once; the top ten carry approximately 13%. The sample consisted of blood. The receptors were sampled from a woman aged 50 to 65 with Graves' ophthalmopathy.

There are many counts of this clonotype. V gene TRBV28 combines with J gene TRBJ1-5; D ambiguous. The CDR3 consists of 16 residues. The V and J ends lost 2 bases and 6 bases respectively, with 17 bases between them. Germline V gene lookup returns CDR1 MDHEN and CDR2 SYDVKM. The CDR3 DNA reads as TGTGCCAGCAGTTTAAATGCACACCTACGGGGTCAGCCCCAGCATTTT. Protein sequence: CASSLNAHLRGQPQHF.

On this clonotype itself: A much larger clone differs from this one at a single base, so this may be a read error. The V gene is TRBV14, the J gene TRBJ2-1; the D is unclear. CDR3 length: 14 residues. Germline CDR1 and CDR2: SGHDN and FVKESK. CDR3 in DNA: TGTGCCAGCAGCCACCCGCTAGATTTCAATGAGCAGCTCTTC. Translated: CASSHPLDFNEQLF.

This chain links TRBV20-1 with TRBJ2-7, with D possibly being TRBD2 (5 bases). Germline V gene lookup returns CDR1 DFQATT and CDR2 SNEGSKA (reference sequence). The CDR3 totals 15 residues. V lost 3 bases, J lost 5 bases, and 20 bases lay in between. CDR3 nucleotides: TGCAGTGCTAGTGACCCAGGAGGCCAGGAGGACGAGCAGTACTTC. Translated: CSASDPGGQEDEQYF.

This chain joins TRBV9 and TRBJ2-2; 8 bases fit TRBD1. The germline CDR1 and CDR2 sequences are SGDLS and YYNGEE. After removal of 1 base from V and 3 bases from J, the junction contained 8 bases not matched to a gene. The CDR3 length is 17 residues. The CDR3 bases are TGTGCCAGCAGCGTAAGGGGACAGGAGAGCGACACCGGGGAGCTGTTTTTT. Translated, it gives CASSVRGQESDTGELFF.

V and J are TRBV29-1 and TRBJ1-1; unclear D gene. The CDR3 has 12 residues. CDR1 and CDR2 from the germline V gene are SQVTM and ANQGSEA. V lost 7 bases and J 4 bases, leaving 13 bases between the germline ends. The CDR3, as DNA: TGCAGCGGATCTCGGGGAGTCACTGAAGCTTTCTTT. Translating gives CSGSRGVTEAFF.

This clonotype was recorded at least ten times. Here the CDR3 reads CASSLSPGRLKVYGYTF. The DNA of the CDR3 is TGTGCCAGCAGTTTATCCCCGGGAAGACTGAAGGTCTATGGCTACACCTTC. The rearrangement links TRBV27 to TRBJ1-2; D not certain. The germline V gene has CDR1 MNHEY and CDR2 SMNVEV (reference sequence). V was shortened by 0 bases and J by 4 bases, with 18 bases between the two germline ends. This CDR3 is 17 amino acids long.

A few counts support this clonotype. The rearrangement uses TRBV19 and TRBJ1-2; D not certain. V lost 0 bases and J 4 bases, leaving 6 bases between the germline ends. The germline V gene has CDR1 LNHDA and CDR2 SQIVND (reference sequence). This CDR3 spans 13 amino acids. CDR3 nucleotides: TGTGCCAGTAGTATAGACAGGATCTATGGCTACACCTTC. Amino acid sequence: CASSIDRIYGYTF.

The sample holds many counts of this clonotype. The V gene is TRBV24-1, the J gene TRBJ2-7; TRBD1 is a possible D gene (6 bases). V was shortened by 3 bases and J by 2 bases, with 7 bases between the two germline ends. The CDR3 is 13 residues long. Germline V gene data show CDR1 as KGHDR and CDR2 as SFDVKD. CDR3 loop: CATSDNRAYEQYF. The CDR3 region has the DNA TGTGCCACCAGTGATAACAGGGCCTACGAGCAGTACTTC.

The chain is built from TRBV6-1 and TRBJ2-3; 8 nucleotides match TRBD1. The CDR3 is 17 amino acids. CDR1 and CDR2 (germline): MNHNS, SASEGT. Trimming cost V 5 bases and J 2 bases; bases outside gene matches: 12. The CDR3 sequence: CASSRPKQGVFTDTQYF. As DNA, the CDR3 is TGTGCCAGCAGTCGTCCCAAACAGGGGGTATTCACAGATACGCAGTATTTT.

The chain carries TRBV28 and TRBJ1-2, with 8 positions matching TRBD1. This CDR3 contains 13 residues. With 8 bases clipped from V and 7 bases from J, the junction kept 9 bases outside the gene matches. Germline CDR1 reads MDHEN; CDR2 reads SYDVKM. As DNA, the CDR3 is TGTGCCAGCGGAAGACAGGGGCCAGGTGGCTACACCTTC. This sequence encodes CASGRQGPGGYTF.

In this sample, this clonotype turned up a few times. CDR3 protein: CASSFDRPLRGYTF. DNA for the CDR3: TGTGCCAGCAGTTTCGACAGGCCCCTGCGGGGCTACACCTTC. The rearrangement uses TRBV6-1 and TRBJ1-2, with D perhaps TRBD1 (6 bases). With 5 bases removed from V and 8 bases from J, the gap between germline ends came to 18 bases. The CDR3 extends over 14 amino acids. Germline-derived CDR1 and CDR2 are MNHNS and SASEGT.

This clonotype was recorded at least ten times. This sequence joins TRBV5-1 and TRBJ2-7; a possible D gene is TRBD2 (5 bases). The CDR3 is 15 residues long. Trimming removed 0 bases from V and 3 bases from J, with 13 bases in between. Per germline, CDR1 SGHRS and CDR2 YFSETQ. CDR3 residues: CASSLGGVLNYEQYF. The CDR3 nucleotides read TGCGCCAGCAGCTTGGGGGGAGTCCTTAACTACGAGCAGTACTTC. Using reference TRBV5-1 and TRBJ2-7 for the parts outside the CDR3, the full variable domain is KAGVTQTPRYLIKTRGQQVTLSCSPISGHRSVSWYQQTPGQGLQFLFEYFSETQRNKGNFPGRFSGRQFSNSRSEMNVSTLELGDSALYLCASSLGGVLNYEQYFGPGTRLTVT.

In its sample, this clonotype was seen many times. The chain carries TRBV18 and TRBJ2-7; 7 positions match TRBD1. From germline, CDR1 is KGHSH and CDR2 LQKENI. The V segment lost 1 base and the J segment 4 bases; nucleotides outside the gene matches: 10. This CDR3 comprises 16 residues. Written as DNA, the CDR3 is TGTGCCAGCTCACCACAGGGGGCAGGGGGAGAATACGAGCAGTACTTC. This gives the protein CASSPQGAGGEYEQYF.

This clonotype was observed many times. This chain links TRBV20-1 with TRBJ2-7, with 9 bases lining up with TRBD2. Germline lookup yields CDR1 DFQATT and CDR2 SNEGSKA (reference sequence). V shed 0 bases, J shed 4 bases, and the junction held 4 bases outside the gene matches. CDR3 size: 14 residues. CDR3 protein: CSARDLAGGYEQYF. The CDR3 DNA sequence: TGCAGTGCTAGAGATCTGGCGGGAGGGTACGAGCAGTACTTC.

The chain combines TRBV10-3 with TRBJ1-1; D unclear. V dropped 4 bases and J dropped 0 bases, with 6 bases sitting between them. The CDR3 is made up of 13 amino acids. In germline, CDR1 is ENHRY, CDR2 SYGVKD. CDR3 loop: CAISGTVNTEAFF. Here the CDR3 DNA reads TGTGCCATCAGTGGGACGGTGAACACTGAAGCTTTCTTT.

This clonotype was seen more than once but under ten times. The chain is built from TRBV25-1 and TRBJ1-1; D possibly corresponds to TRBD1 (5 bases). The V and J ends lost 3 bases and 6 bases respectively, with 17 bases between them. Germline values: CDR1 MGHDK, CDR2 SYGVNS. CDR3 length equals 15 residues. This CDR3 is CASSDNRGSIPEAFF. The DNA for the CDR3 is TGTGCCAGCAGTGATAATAGGGGTTCAATCCCTGAAGCTTTCTTT.

The V and J genes are TRBV11-1 and TRBJ1-1; possibly TRBD1 for D (5 bases). The CDR3 is 16 amino acids. Germline assignment: CDR1 SGHAT and CDR2 FQDESV (reference sequence). V was shortened by 5 bases and J by 1 base, with 17 bases between the two germline ends. CDR3 protein: CASSPERGTANTEAFF. The CDR3, as DNA: TGTGCCAGCAGCCCGGAGCGGGGGACGGCGAACACTGAAGCTTTCTTT.

Regarding this clonotype: A much bigger clone sits one base away, suggesting this may be a read error. The rearrangement links TRBV7-2 to TRBJ2-1, with 9 bases matching TRBD1. The CDR3 runs 18 residues. V was pared by 5 bases and J by 4 bases, with 15 bases of the junction left unmatched. CDR1 and CDR2 from the germline V gene are SGHTA and FQGNSA. CDR3 DNA: TGTGCCAGCAGCCTCCGCCCGACAGGGGGTATAGGTTACAATGAGCAGTTCTTC. Its protein is CASSLRPTGGIGYNEQFF.

This clonotype showed up many times. The chain has TRBV6-6 and TRBJ2-1; 7 nucleotides align to TRBD2. Germline values: CDR1 MNHNY, CDR2 SVGAGI (reference sequence). Trimming at V came to 2 bases and at J to 0 bases, leaving 7 bases not matched to a gene. There are 17 residues in the CDR3. The CDR3 sequence: CASSYRSTSSSYNEQFF. The CDR3 bases are TGTGCCAGCAGTTACCGTTCGACTAGCAGCTCCTACAATGAGCAGTTCTTC.

This sequence joins TRBV20-1 and TRBJ2-1; D is unclear. Trimming took off 1 base at V and 7 bases at J, with 5 bases between the two ends. From germline, CDR1 is DFQATT and CDR2 SNEGSKA (reference sequence). The CDR3 is 11 residues long. In nucleotides, the CDR3 is TGCAGTGCTAGAGCGCTGAATGAGCAGTTCTTC. Encoded protein: CSARALNEQFF.

The chain has TRBV7-9 and TRBJ1-4; a weak D match, TRBD1 (5 bases). The CDR3 loop spans 13 amino acids. Germline V gives CDR1 SEHNR, CDR2 FQNEAQ (reference sequence). Between the trimmed V and J ends, which lost 6 bases and 3 bases, there was a span of 8 bases. The CDR3 DNA reads as TGTGCCAGCAGGGGACGGCCTAATGAAAAACTGTTTTTT. This gives the protein CASRGRPNEKLFF.

This clonotype was recorded at least ten times. The rearrangement joins TRBV7-2 to TRBJ2-3; D gene uncertain. The CDR3 spans 13 residues. V gave up 0 bases and J gave up 6 bases, with 7 bases separating them. Germline lookup yields CDR1 SGHTA and CDR2 FQGNSA. The DNA for the CDR3 is TGTGCCAGCAGCTTAGCGCAAGGGGATACGCAGTATTTT. Protein: CASSLAQGDTQYF.

This clonotype was detected ten times or more. The chain has TRBV28 and TRBJ2-7; 7 nucleotides agree with TRBD1. The CDR3 loop spans 16 amino acids. V was pared by 5 bases and J by 0 bases, with 10 bases of the junction left unmatched. Germline V gene sequence: CDR1 MDHEN, CDR2 SYDVKM. CDR3 bases: TGTGCCAGCAGTCTCCCACTGACAGGGAGCTCCTACGAGCAGTACTTC. This encodes CASSLPLTGSSYEQYF.

This clonotype has only one observation. This chain joins TRBV29-1 and TRBJ2-3; TRBD2 aligns across 9 bases. The CDR3 sequence is 15 residues long. Germline assignment: CDR1 SQVTM and CDR2 ANQGSEA. V shed 3 bases, J shed 0 bases, and the junction held 4 bases outside the gene matches. The CDR3 reads CSVDTSGLSTDTQYF. The CDR3 nucleotides read TGCAGCGTTGATACTAGCGGGTTGAGCACAGATACGCAGTATTTT.

This clonotype was counted ten times or more. V and J are TRBV18 and TRBJ1-1; a possible D gene is TRBD1 (6 bases). With 0 bases removed from V and 3 bases from J, the gap between germline ends came to 14 bases. Germline V gives CDR1 KGHSH, CDR2 LQKENI. The CDR3 sequence is 16 residues long. The chain's CDR3 is CASSPPGGLRDTEAFF. CDR3 in DNA: TGTGCCAGCTCACCACCAGGGGGGCTGAGGGACACTGAAGCTTTCTTT. Based on the CDR3 plus reference TRBV18 and TRBJ1-1, the full variable domain is NAGVMQNPRHLVRRRGQEARLRCSPMKGHSHVYWYRQLPEEGLKFMVYLQKENIIDESGMPKERFSAEFPKEGPSILRIQQVVRGDSAAYFCASSPPGGLRDTEAFFGQGTRLTVV.

This clonotype was observed at least ten times. The V call is TRBV11-2, the J call TRBJ2-2; no firm D call. Germline V CDR1 and CDR2: SGHAT, FQNNGV. V dropped 6 bases and J dropped 5 bases, with 13 bases sitting between them. There are 14 residues in the CDR3. CDR3 sequence (DNA): TGTGCCAGCAGGGGAACCTTCCTGACCGGGGAGCTGTTTTTT. Its translation is CASRGTFLTGELFF.